This T cell receptor (beta chain) originates from a study of blood T cell repertoires in COVID-19. For the study at large: T cells, B-cell-depleted T cells, or PBMCs provided the cDNA or gDNA that served as material.

Original handling: Cell counts per sample came from amplifying reference gene primers. Generated by immunoSEQ multiplex PCR, the TCRdb table keeps only in-frame clones and is missing some. V and J calls and clone size are those listed in that table; D and trimming were worked out from the DNA. The data hold more than 200,000 clones, with about nine tenths observed a single time. Looked up from germline, CDR1 is LNHDA and CDR2 is SQIVND (reference sequence). The CDR3 is made up of 11 amino acids. V gave up 10 bases and J gave up 5 bases; unmatched junction bases: 4. The cohort comprised adults aged about 18 to 89 years residing in about two dozen US areas. In assigning cohorts, the study relied on participant-reported clinical history.

The chain uses TRBV19 and TRBJ1-1; 7 nucleotides line up with TRBD1. The material sequenced was PBMCs or T cells enriched from blood (not recorded which). The TCR sequence derives from a man aged 25 to 40 in a cohort exposed to, infected with or recovered from COVID-19 (not recorded which). The CDR3 bases are TGTGCCACCAGGGGACAGACTGAAGCTTTCTTT. Its protein is CATRGQTEAFF.